The 26 T cell receptor beta chains reported below all come from one sample, sequenced in a study of OX40 agonist ivuxolimab in advanced cancers. Generated by immunoSEQ multiplex PCR, the TCRdb table keeps only in-frame clones and is missing some. The sample records about 38,000 clones, about 89% being singletons. The source material was CD4+ or CD8+ T cells sorted from blood, sampled in a trial of the OX40 agonist ivuxolimab. The receptors stem from an adult with an advanced solid tumor such as melanoma, head and neck, liver or kidney cancer.

V usage is TRBV4-3 and J usage is TRBJ1-3; the match to TRBD1 covers 8 bases. The ends lost 0 bases at V and 4 bases at J; junction bases unmatched: 5. The CDR3 consists of 16 residues. Looked up from germline, CDR1 is LGHNA and CDR2 is YSLEER. The CDR3, as DNA: TGCGCCAGCAGCCAAGATACAGGGGGTATGGGAAACACCATATATTTT. The encoded protein is CASSQDTGGMGNTIYF.

This clone occurred once. The chain carries TRBV27 and TRBJ1-2; D possibly corresponds to TRBD1 (5 bases). Trimming left V 3 bases short and J 7 bases short, with 18 bases between. This CDR3 has 15 residues. The V gene's germline CDR1 is MNHEY and CDR2 SMNVEV (reference sequence). Here the CDR3 reads CASSFSGGVRRGYTF. CDR3 in DNA: TGTGCCAGCAGTTTTTCGGGGGGGGTAAGGCGTGGCTACACCTTC.

The chain is built from TRBV6-1 and TRBJ2-7; D possibly corresponds to TRBD2 (6 bases). CDR3 size: 15 residues. The ends were cut back, 2 bases at V and 6 bases at J, with 17 bases in the middle. The germline CDR1 and CDR2 sequences are MNHNS and SASEGT. In DNA, the CDR3 is TGTGCCAGCAGTGAATGGGGGGAAGCCCTAGGCGAGCAGTACTTC. As protein: CASSEWGEALGEQYF.

The rearrangement joins TRBV11-2 to TRBJ2-5, with D maybe TRBD2 (6 bases). The J call may be wrong; the DNA end is better matched by TRBJ2-7. The V gene's germline CDR1 is SGHAT and CDR2 FQNNGV. This CDR3 is 15 amino acids long. The CDR3 loop is CASSLVPGSSYEQYF. In DNA form, the CDR3 reads TGTGCCAGCAGCTTAGTTCCCGGGAGCTCCTACGAGCAGTACTTC.

This chain uses TRBV5-1 with TRBJ1-2; TRBD1 agrees at 12 bases. With V trimmed by 4 bases and J by 6 bases, 7 bases remained unmatched. Germline V CDR1 and CDR2: SGHRS, YFSETQ. The CDR3 contains 15 residues. DNA of the CDR3: TGCGCCAGCAGCCCGGGACAGGGGGCGCAGGATGGCTACACCTTC. As protein: CASSPGQGAQDGYTF.

This clone was observed once. The CDR3 loop reads CASSQAQGGYEQYF. In DNA form, the CDR3 reads TGCGCCAGCAGCCAAGCACAGGGAGGCTACGAGCAGTACTTC. This sequence joins TRBV4-3 and TRBJ2-7; D possibly uses TRBD1 or TRBD2 (6 bases each). The CDR3 runs 14 residues. The germline CDR1 and CDR2 sequences are LGHNA and YSLEER. Deletions cut 1 base from V and 3 bases from J, with 10 bases between.

The chain has TRBV7-2 and TRBJ1-4, with D possibly TRBD1 on 5 matching bases. The length of the CDR3 is 17 residues. CDR1 and CDR2 from the germline V gene are SGHTA and FQGNSA. V lost 0 bases and J 6 bases, leaving 17 bases between the germline ends. The CDR3 DNA is TGTGCCAGCAGCTTAGCGGTGGCAGGGACGTCTGATGAAAAACTGTTTTTT. This encodes CASSLAVAGTSDEKLFF. The full variable domain, its missing parts supplied by reference TRBV7-2 and TRBJ1-4, is GAGVSQSPSNKVTEKGKDVELRCDPISGHTALYWYRQSLGQGLEFLIYFQGNSAPDKSGLPSDRFSAERTGGSVSTLTIQRTQQEDSAVYLCASSLAVAGTSDEKLFFGSGTQLSVL.

This clone was seen just once. The chain uses TRBV15 and TRBJ1-3; D gene unclear. The CDR3 is 14 amino acids. CDR1 and CDR2 (germline): LNHNV, YYDKDF (reference sequence). V gave up 3 bases and J gave up 8 bases, with 14 bases separating them. CDR3 in amino acids: CATSSEEVGDTIYF. CDR3 in DNA: TGTGCCACCAGCAGTGAAGAAGTGGGTGACACCATATATTTT.

The V gene is TRBV10-2, the J gene TRBJ2-7; D uncertain. The CDR3 spans 14 residues. CDR1 is WSHSY and CDR2 is SAAADI in the germline V gene. The germline V and J ends were trimmed by 5 bases and 1 base, with 12 bases remaining between them. CDR3 region: CASSPVETSYEQYF. The DNA for the CDR3 is TGCGCCAGCAGTCCAGTTGAGACATCCTACGAGCAGTACTTC.

The sample holds one count of this clone. The rearrangement joins TRBV11-2 to TRBJ2-7, with D maybe TRBD2 (5 bases). V lost 5 bases and J 0 bases, leaving 17 bases between the germline ends. Germline values: CDR1 SGHAT, CDR2 FQNNGV. CDR3 length: 16 residues. The CDR3 region is CASSPEGSLSSYEQYF. The CDR3, as DNA: TGTGCCAGCAGCCCCGAGGGCAGCCTAAGCTCCTACGAGCAGTACTTC.

J is TRBJ2-5 and V is TRBV5-1; D is undetermined. This CDR3 contains 16 residues. Trimming left V 4 bases short and J 4 bases short, with 20 bases between. Germline CDR1 SGHRS, CDR2 YFSETQ. CDR3 in DNA: TGCGCCAGCAGCAACTTGGTGGGCCCCGATGGAGAGACCCAGTACTTC. Translating gives CASSNLVGPDGETQYF.

This sequence joins TRBV6-5 and TRBJ2-7; D not certain. CDR1 and CDR2 from the germline V gene are MNHEY and SVGAGI. The CDR3 sequence is 13 residues long. Trimming took off 2 bases at V and 4 bases at J, with 9 bases between the two ends. The CDR3 loop is CASSYQQPYEQYF. DNA for the CDR3: TGTGCCAGCAGTTACCAACAGCCTTACGAGCAGTACTTC.

CDR3 protein: CASSLPTGPNEKLFF. CDR3 in DNA: TGTGCCAGCAGCCTACCGACCGGACCTAATGAAAAACTGTTTTTT. The rearrangement joins TRBV7-2 to TRBJ1-4; D is unresolved. Trimming left V 5 bases short and J 3 bases short, with 13 bases between. CDR3 length: 15 residues. CDR1 and CDR2 from the germline V gene are SGHTA and FQGNSA.

About this clone: A read error may account for a junction end that differs from germline. V gene TRBV6-5 combines with J gene TRBJ1-4, with 7 bases identical to TRBD1. The CDR3 is 15 residues long. The germline CDR1 and CDR2 sequences are MNHEY and SVGAGI. In DNA form, the CDR3 reads TGTGCCAGCAGTTGGGACAGACCAACTTATGAAAAACTGTTTTTT. Its protein is CASSWDRPTYEKLFF.

This clone was recorded many times. The rearrangement links TRBV7-9 to TRBJ1-5; D not resolved. The CDR3 has 14 amino acids. V shed 3 bases and J shed 0 bases, with 6 bases lying between them. Germline CDR1 is SEHNR and CDR2 is FQNEAQ (reference sequence). The CDR3 loop reads CASSFQDSNQPQHF. In DNA form, the CDR3 reads TGTGCCAGCAGCTTTCAGGATAGCAATCAGCCCCAGCATTTT.

The chain combines TRBV28 with TRBJ2-7; a weak D match, TRBD1 (6 bases). This CDR3 is 14 amino acids long. Per the germline V gene, CDR1 is MDHEN and CDR2 is SYDVKM. The ends were cut back, 6 bases at V and 0 bases at J, with 12 bases in the middle. The CDR3 bases are TGTGCCAGCAGCTCCGACAGGAGCTCCTACGAGCAGTACTTC. It encodes CASSSDRSSYEQYF. Full variable domain (missing parts from reference TRBV28 and TRBJ2-7): DVKVTQSSRYLVKRTGEKVFLECVQDMDHENMFWYRQDPGLGLRLIYFSYDVKMKEKGDIPEGYSVSREKKERFSLILESASTNQTSMYLCASSSDRSSYEQYFGPGTRLTVT.

This sequence joins TRBV7-9 and TRBJ2-7; 7 nucleotides align to TRBD1. V lost 4 bases to trimming and J lost 7 bases; unmatched junction nucleotides: 7. This CDR3 is built from 13 residues. The germline CDR1 and CDR2 sequences are SEHNR and FQNEAQ (reference sequence). The CDR3 DNA reads as TGTGCCAGCAGCTCTGACAGGGATCGGGAGCAGTACTTC. Translation gives CASSSDRDREQYF.

J is TRBJ1-2 and V is TRBV6-5; D not resolved. V lost 0 bases and J lost 6, with 11 bases in between. The germline CDR1 and CDR2 sequences are MNHEY and SVGAGI. CDR3 length: 14 residues. The CDR3 DNA sequence: TGTGCCAGCAGTTACTCCCCCATTGGGGATGGCTACACCTTC. Its protein is CASSYSPIGDGYTF.

V and J are TRBV4-3 and TRBJ2-6; D remains unclear. This CDR3 contains 16 residues. CDR1 and CDR2 from the germline V gene are LGHNA and YSLEER. Trimming took 1 base from V and 1 from J, leaving 8 bases between them. As DNA, the CDR3 is TGCGCCAGCAGCCAAGCAGCATATTCTGGGGCCAACGTCCTGACTTTC. Translation gives CASSQAAYSGANVLTF.

This chain connects TRBV6-6 to TRBJ2-3; 8 bases match TRBD2. V shed 3 bases, J shed 0 bases, and the junction held 5 bases outside the gene matches. CDR3 length equals 16 residues. Looked up from germline, CDR1 is MNHNY and CDR2 is SVGAGI (reference sequence). The CDR3 sequence: CASSYYSGASTDTQYF. CDR3 nucleotides: TGTGCCAGCAGTTATTATAGCGGGGCTAGCACAGATACGCAGTATTTT.

The chain employs TRBV10-2 and TRBJ2-7; D is possibly TRBD1 (6 bases). Trimming took 5 bases from V and 0 from J, leaving 14 bases between them. CDR1 is WSHSY and CDR2 is SAAADI in the germline V gene. The CDR3 runs 15 residues. The CDR3, as DNA: TGCGCCAGCAGTTATGTGGACAGTCACTCCTACGAGCAGTACTTC. Protein sequence: CASSYVDSHSYEQYF.

The V call is TRBV28, the J call TRBJ2-3; D gene unclear. Trimming shortened V by 3 bases and J by 4 bases, and 5 bases separated the two germline ends. Germline assignment: CDR1 MDHEN and CDR2 SYDVKM. The CDR3 consists of 12 residues. CDR3 loop: CASSFVADTQYF. The CDR3 region has the DNA TGTGCCAGCAGTTTTGTAGCAGATACGCAGTATTTT.

As for this clone: The junction differs from germline at one of its ends, possibly a read error. The gene calls are TRBV7-7 and TRBJ2-5; 9 bases line up with TRBD2. CDR3 length equals 16 residues. Germline V gene data show CDR1 as SSHAT and CDR2 as FNYEAQ (reference sequence). In nucleotides, the CDR3 is TGTGCTAGCAGCTTGAGGAGCGGGGGGAGGGAAGAGACCCAGTACTTC. It encodes CASSLRSGGREETQYF. Variable domain in full (rest from reference TRBV7-7 and TRBJ2-5): GAGVSQSPRYKVTKRGQDVTLRCDPISSHATLYWYQQALGQGPEFLTYFNYEAQPDKSGLPSDRFSAERPEGSISTLTIQRTEQRDSAMYRCASSLRSGGREETQYFGPGTRLLVL.

The sample holds one count of this clone. The chain couples TRBV5-6 to TRBJ2-2; D is possibly TRBD1 (6 bases). V was cut by 2 bases and J by 6 bases, with 26 bases left in between. The CDR3 covers 19 residues. Germline CDR1 reads SGHDT; CDR2 reads YYEEEE. CDR3 residues: CASSFNLALQGIWPGELFF. The CDR3 coding sequence is TGTGCCAGCAGCTTTAATCTCGCACTTCAGGGGATTTGGCCCGGGGAGCTGTTTTTT.

This chain uses TRBV29-1 with TRBJ2-7; weak D call: TRBD1 (5 bases). Germline CDR1 is SQVTM and CDR2 is ANQGSEA. Deletions cut 1 base from V and 3 bases from J, with 16 bases between. CDR3 length equals 15 residues. CDR3 in DNA: TGCAGCGTTGAAGTGAGGCGCGGACACTACTACGAGCAGTACTTC. It encodes CSVEVRRGHYYEQYF.

The chain employs TRBV30 and TRBJ2-5, with 9 bases that match TRBD1. The CDR3 consists of 13 residues. J lost 1 base, V lost 5 bases, and 2 bases had no gene match. Germline-derived CDR1 and CDR2 are GTSNPN and SVGIG (reference sequence). The CDR3 nucleotides are TGTGCCTGGGGGGACAGGGCCCAAGAGACCCAGTACTTC. Protein sequence: CAWGDRAQETQYF.